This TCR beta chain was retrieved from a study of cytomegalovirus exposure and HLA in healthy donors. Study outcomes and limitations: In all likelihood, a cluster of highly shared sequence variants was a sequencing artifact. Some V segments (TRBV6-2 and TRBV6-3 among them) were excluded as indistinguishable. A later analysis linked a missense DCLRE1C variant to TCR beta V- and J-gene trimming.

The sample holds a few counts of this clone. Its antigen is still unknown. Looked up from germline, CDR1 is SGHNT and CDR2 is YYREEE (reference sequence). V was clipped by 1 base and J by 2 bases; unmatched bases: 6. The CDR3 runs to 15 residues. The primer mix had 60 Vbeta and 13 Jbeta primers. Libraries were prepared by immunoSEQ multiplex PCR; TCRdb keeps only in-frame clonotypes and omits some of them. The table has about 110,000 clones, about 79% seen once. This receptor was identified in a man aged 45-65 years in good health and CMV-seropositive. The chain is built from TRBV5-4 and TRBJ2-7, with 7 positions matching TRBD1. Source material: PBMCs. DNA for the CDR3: TGTGCCAGCAGCTTGAGGGACAGCCTAACCTACGAGCAGTACTTC. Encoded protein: CASSLRDSLTYEQYF.